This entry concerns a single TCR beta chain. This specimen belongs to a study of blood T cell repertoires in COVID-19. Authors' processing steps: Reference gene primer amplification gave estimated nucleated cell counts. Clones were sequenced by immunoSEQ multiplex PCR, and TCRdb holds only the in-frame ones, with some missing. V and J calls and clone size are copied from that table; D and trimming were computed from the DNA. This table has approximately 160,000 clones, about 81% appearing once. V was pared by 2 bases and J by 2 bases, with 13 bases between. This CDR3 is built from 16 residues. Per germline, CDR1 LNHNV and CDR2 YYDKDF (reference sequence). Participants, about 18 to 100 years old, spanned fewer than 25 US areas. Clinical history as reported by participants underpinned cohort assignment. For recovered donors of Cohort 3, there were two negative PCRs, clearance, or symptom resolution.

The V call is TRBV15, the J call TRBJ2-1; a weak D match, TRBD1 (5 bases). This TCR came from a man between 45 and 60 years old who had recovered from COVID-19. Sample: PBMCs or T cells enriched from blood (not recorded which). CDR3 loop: CATSRPLGHPYNEQFF. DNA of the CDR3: TGTGCCACCAGCAGACCTTTAGGACATCCCTACAATGAGCAGTTCTTC.